Sequencing of this TCR beta chain was carried out in a study of post-analysis software for immune sequencing data. Study results and limitations: Pronounced co-clustering by F measure was evident among identically batched samples. Controls showed significantly higher normalized Chao1 diversity than did multiple sclerosis patients.

Worth noting for this clonotype: What it binds is not known.

Included in the TCR beta cDNA libraries were unique molecular identifiers. TCRdb processed the PCR reads anew with MiXCR; each CDR3 protein has one entry. Counted here are 740,000 or so distinct CDR3 sequences, around 50% occurring once; the ten biggest clones make up over 4%. Sequenced: blood. This receptor was taken from a girl aged 5 to 17 with multiple sclerosis.

CDR3 loop: CASSLGRTLYGYTF. CDR3 bases: TGCGCCAGCAGCTTGGGACGGACCCTTTACGGCTACACCTTC. The chain couples TRBV5-1 to TRBJ1-2, with D unresolved. V lost 0 bases and J lost 8, with 14 bases in between. Germline V gives CDR1 SGHRS, CDR2 YFSETQ. This CDR3 contains 14 residues.